A selection of T cell receptor beta chains follows, all from one sample in a study of blood T cell repertoires in COVID-19. Produced via immunoSEQ multiplex PCR; TCRdb's table is partial and in-frame only. The data show roughly 250,000 clones, 65% to 90% seen once. What was sequenced was peripheral blood. These receptors were collected from a woman in her 70s with acute or convalescent COVID-19. CDR3s include the opening cysteine and the closing phenylalanine or tryptophan. The D gene is left open where the match is weak. Size is stated for part of the rows, as once, few or many counts, or as a class when the clone is expanded.

>16|TRBV5-6|once|TRBD2|TRBJ2-7
TGTGCCAGCAGCTTGGAAGGTCTAGCGGGGACCTACGAGCAGTACTTC
CASSLEGLAGTYEQYF
>15|TRBV6-2/TRBV6-3|.|.|TRBJ1-5
TGTGCCAGCAGTTACCATCGGGGGGACAATCAGCCCCAGCATTTT
CASSYHRGDNQPQHF
>15|TRBV7-7|.|.|TRBJ2-5
TGTGCTAGCAGCTTAGGGAGGACAGCTCAAGAGACCCAGTACTTC
CASSLGRTAQETQYF
>13|TRBV5-6|.|.|TRBJ1-2
TGTGCCAGCAGCCCTGGCGGGATGGCTGGCTACACCTTC
CASSPGGMAGYTF
>13|TRBV27|.|.|TRBJ1-5
TGTGCCAGCAGTTTGAGATTCGGTCAGCCCCAGCATTTT
CASSLRFGQPQHF
>13|TRBV29-1|once|.|TRBJ1-1
TGCAGCGTTGGATGGCGGGAGAACACTGAAGCTTTCTTT
CSVGWRENTEAFF
>15|TRBV3-1/TRBV3-2|.|TRBD2|TRBJ2-7
TGTGCCAGCAGGATACGCGGGGGGGCCTCGGTGGAGCAGTACTTC
CASRIRGGASVEQYF
>14|TRBV5-1|.|TRBD1|TRBJ1-2
TGCGCCAGCAGCCCAGGACAGGCTGGCTATGGCTACACCTTC
CASSPGQAGYGYTF
>15|TRBV5-1|.|TRBD1|TRBJ1-2
TGCGCCAGCAGCTTGGACTCTACAGGGGTAGAGGGCTACACCTTC
CASSLDSTGVEGYTF
>13|TRBV12-3/TRBV12-4|few|.|TRBJ1-1
TGTGCCAGCACCCTGAAGACTAACACTGAAGCTTTCTTT
CASTLKTNTEAFF
>12|TRBV28|.|.|TRBJ1-1
TGTGCCAGCAGTTTACTTTACACTGAAGCTTTCTTT
CASSLLYTEAFF
>12|TRBV18|.|.|TRBJ2-7
TGTGCCAGCTCACCCTCTCCCTACGAGCAGTACTTC
CASSPSPYEQYF
>15|TRBV7-2|few|TRBD1|TRBJ2-7
TGTGCCAGCAGCAACGGACAGGCTTTTACCTACGAGCAGTACTTC
CASSNGQAFTYEQYF
>14|TRBV11-2|.|.|TRBJ1-2
TGTGCCAGCAGCTTAGTGGGAGCCGGCTATGGCTACACCTTC
CASSLVGAGYGYTF
>15|TRBV6-1|.|.|TRBJ1-5
TGTGCCAGCAGTGAAGAGGGAGGGAGCAATCAGCCCCAGCATTTT
CASSEEGGSNQPQHF
>13|TRBV7-2|.|.|TRBJ1-2
TGTGCCAGCAGCTTGGGGGGGGACTATGGCTACACCTTC
CASSLGGDYGYTF
>15|TRBV7-2|few|.|TRBJ2-7
TGTGCCAGCAGCTTAGAAGGATACAGCTCCTACGAGCAGTACTTC
CASSLEGYSSYEQYF
>15|TRBV7-2|.|TRBD1|TRBJ1-2
TGTGCCAGCAGCTTATCTTTGCCACAGGGGGATGGCTACACCTTC
CASSLSLPQGDGYTF
>14|TRBV9|.|.|TRBJ2-1
TGTGCCAGCAGCGTAGGTCCAGCCTACAATGAGCAGTTCTTC
CASSVGPAYNEQFF
>16|TRBV6-5|.|.|TRBJ1-4
TGTGCCAGCAGTTACCTTAGGGGCACAACTAATGAAAAACTGTTTTTT
CASSYLRGTTNEKLFF
>14|TRBV6-5|.|.|TRBJ1-1
TGTGCCAGCAGGCACGGGACACTGAACACTGAAGCTTTCTTT
CASRHGTLNTEAFF
>13|TRBV28|.|TRBD2|TRBJ2-1
TGTGCCAGCACGACTAGCGGGGTCGGGGGGCAGTTCTTC
CASTTSGVGGQFF
>14|TRBV7-2|.|.|TRBJ2-7
TGTGCCAGCACCTCTATGCAGGGATCCTACGAGCAGTACTTC
CASTSMQGSYEQYF
>13|TRBV20-1|.|TRBD2|TRBJ2-7
TGCAGTGCTAGTGGGGGGGAGGTAGGCGAGCAGTACTTC
CSASGGEVGEQYF
>14|TRBV5-1|.|.|TRBJ1-1
TGCGCCAGCAGCTATAGCAGGGAGAACACTGAAGCTTTCTTT
CASSYSRENTEAFF
>17|TRBV4-2|.|TRBD2|TRBJ2-3
TGTGCCAGCAGCCAAGATTCTAGCGGGGGAGGTTTTGATACGCAGTATTTT
CASSQDSSGGGFDTQYF
>16|TRBV11-2|.|.|TRBJ2-2
TGTGCCAGCAGCTCCCTCCCGCAGCCGGGGACCGGGGAGCTGTTTTTT
CASSSLPQPGTGELFF
>17|TRBV19|.|.|TRBJ1-6
TGTGCCAGTAGTCTTTCATCCTTCAGGGTTTATAATTCACCCCTCCACTTT
CASSLSSFRVYNSPLHF
>15|TRBV11-2|.|.|TRBJ1-3
TGTGCCAGCAGCTTAGACAGGGTTGTTGAAAACACCATATATTTT
CASSLDRVVENTIYF